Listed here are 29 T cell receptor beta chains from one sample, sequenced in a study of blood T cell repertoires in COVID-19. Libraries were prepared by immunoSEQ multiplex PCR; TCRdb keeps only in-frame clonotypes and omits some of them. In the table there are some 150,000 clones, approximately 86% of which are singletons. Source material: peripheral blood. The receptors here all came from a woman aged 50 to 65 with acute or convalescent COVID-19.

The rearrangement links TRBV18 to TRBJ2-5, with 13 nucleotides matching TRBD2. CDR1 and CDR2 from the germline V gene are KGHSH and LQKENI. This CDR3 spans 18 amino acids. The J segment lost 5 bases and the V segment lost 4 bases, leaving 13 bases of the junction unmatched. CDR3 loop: CASSRPPGLAGRGETQYF. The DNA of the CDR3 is TGTGCCAGCTCACGCCCACCGGGACTAGCGGGACGGGGGGAGACCCAGTACTTC.

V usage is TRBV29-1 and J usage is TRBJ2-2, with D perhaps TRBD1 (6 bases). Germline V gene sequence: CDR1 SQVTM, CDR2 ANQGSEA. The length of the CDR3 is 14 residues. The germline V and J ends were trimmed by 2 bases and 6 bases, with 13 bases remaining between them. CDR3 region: CSVENNQGPGELFF. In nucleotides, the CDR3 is TGCAGCGTTGAAAACAACCAGGGGCCCGGGGAGCTGTTTTTT.

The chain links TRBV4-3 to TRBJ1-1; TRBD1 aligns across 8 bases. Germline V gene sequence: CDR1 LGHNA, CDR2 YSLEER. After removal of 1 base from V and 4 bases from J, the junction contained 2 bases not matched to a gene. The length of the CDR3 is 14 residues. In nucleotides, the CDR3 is TGCGCCAGCAGCCAAGCTACAGGGGGCACTGAAGCTTTCTTT. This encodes CASSQATGGTEAFF.

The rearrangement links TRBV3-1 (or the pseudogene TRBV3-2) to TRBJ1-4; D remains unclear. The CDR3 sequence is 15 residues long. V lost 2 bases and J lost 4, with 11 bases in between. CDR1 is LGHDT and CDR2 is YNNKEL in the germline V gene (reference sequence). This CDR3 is CASSQTPGDNEKLFF. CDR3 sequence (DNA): TGTGCCAGCAGCCAAACGCCGGGAGATAATGAAAAACTGTTTTTT.

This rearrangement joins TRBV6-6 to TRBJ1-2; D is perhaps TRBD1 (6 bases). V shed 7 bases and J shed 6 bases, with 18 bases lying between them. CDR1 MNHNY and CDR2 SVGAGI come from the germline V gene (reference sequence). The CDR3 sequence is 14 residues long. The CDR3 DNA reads TGTGCCAGCACCCCTGGGGGCCATTTGGATGGCTACACCTTC. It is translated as CASTPGGHLDGYTF.

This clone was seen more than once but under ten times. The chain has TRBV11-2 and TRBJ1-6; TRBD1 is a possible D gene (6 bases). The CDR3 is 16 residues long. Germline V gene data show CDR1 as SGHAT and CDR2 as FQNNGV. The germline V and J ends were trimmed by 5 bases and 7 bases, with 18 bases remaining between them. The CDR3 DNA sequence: TGTGCCAGCAGCCGTTCACAACCAGGGGAGAATTCACCCCTCCACTTT. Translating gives CASSRSQPGENSPLHF.

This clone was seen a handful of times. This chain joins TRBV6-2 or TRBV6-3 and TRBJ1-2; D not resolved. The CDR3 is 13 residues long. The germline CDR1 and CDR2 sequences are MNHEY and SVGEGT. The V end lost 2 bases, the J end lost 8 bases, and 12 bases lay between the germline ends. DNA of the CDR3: TGTGCCAGCAGTTACAGCGGCAGCAGAGGCTACACCTTC. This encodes CASSYSGSRGYTF.

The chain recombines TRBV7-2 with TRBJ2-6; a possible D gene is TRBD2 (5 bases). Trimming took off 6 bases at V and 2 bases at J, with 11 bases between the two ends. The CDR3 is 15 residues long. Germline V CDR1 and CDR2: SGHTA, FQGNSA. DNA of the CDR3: TGTGCCAGCAGGGTGCGAGGGACTGGGGCCAACGTCCTGACTTTC. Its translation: CASRVRGTGANVLTF.

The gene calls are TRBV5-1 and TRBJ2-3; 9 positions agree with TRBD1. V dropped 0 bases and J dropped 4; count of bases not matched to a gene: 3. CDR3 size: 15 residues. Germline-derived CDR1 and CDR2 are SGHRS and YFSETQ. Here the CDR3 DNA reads TGCGCCAGCAGCTTGGGGACAGGGGTATCAGATACGCAGTATTTT. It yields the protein CASSLGTGVSDTQYF.

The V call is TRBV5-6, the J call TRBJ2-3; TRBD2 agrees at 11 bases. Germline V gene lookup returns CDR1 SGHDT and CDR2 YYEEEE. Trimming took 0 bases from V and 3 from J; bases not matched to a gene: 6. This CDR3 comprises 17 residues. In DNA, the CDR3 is TGTGCCAGCAGCTTGGGACTAGCGGGAACGTGGACAGATACGCAGTATTTT. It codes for CASSLGLAGTWTDTQYF.

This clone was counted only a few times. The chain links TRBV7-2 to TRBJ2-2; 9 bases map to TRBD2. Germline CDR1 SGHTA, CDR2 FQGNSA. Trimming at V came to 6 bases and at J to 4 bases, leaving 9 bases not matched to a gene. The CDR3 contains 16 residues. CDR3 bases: TGTGCCAGCAGACCTAGTAGCGGGGGTAGCACCGGGGAGCTGTTTTTT. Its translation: CASRPSSGGSTGELFF.

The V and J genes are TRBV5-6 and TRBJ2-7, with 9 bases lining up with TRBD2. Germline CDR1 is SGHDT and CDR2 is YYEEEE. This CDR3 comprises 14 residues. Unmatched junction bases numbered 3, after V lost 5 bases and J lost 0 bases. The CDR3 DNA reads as TGTGCCAGCAGTCGAGCGGGAGGCTCCTACGAGCAGTACTTC. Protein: CASSRAGGSYEQYF.

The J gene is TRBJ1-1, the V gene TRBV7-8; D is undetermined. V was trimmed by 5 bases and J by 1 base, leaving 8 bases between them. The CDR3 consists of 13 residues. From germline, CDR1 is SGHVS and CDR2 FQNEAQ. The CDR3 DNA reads TGTGCCAGCAGCCCCTCCGGGAACACTGAAGCTTTCTTT. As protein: CASSPSGNTEAFF.

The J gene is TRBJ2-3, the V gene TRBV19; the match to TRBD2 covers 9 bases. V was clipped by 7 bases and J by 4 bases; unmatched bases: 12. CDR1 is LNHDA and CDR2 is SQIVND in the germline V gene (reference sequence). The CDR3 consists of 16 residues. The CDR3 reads CASINSGSPNPDTQYF. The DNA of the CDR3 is TGTGCCAGTATTAATAGCGGGAGTCCCAATCCAGATACGCAGTATTTT.

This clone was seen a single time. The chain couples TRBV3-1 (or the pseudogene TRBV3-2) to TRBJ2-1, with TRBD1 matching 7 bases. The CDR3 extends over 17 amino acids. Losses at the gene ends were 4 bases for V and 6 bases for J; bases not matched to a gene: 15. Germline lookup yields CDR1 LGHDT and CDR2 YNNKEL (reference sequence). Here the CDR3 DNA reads TGTGCCAGCAGCCGGTGGGGCTCCGGACAGGAATTCAATGAGCAGTTCTTC. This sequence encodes CASSRWGSGQEFNEQFF.

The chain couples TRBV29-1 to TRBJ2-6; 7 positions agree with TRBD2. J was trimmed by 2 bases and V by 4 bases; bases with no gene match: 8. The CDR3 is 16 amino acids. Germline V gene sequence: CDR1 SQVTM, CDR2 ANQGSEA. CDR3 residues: CSVAEGRAAGANVLTF. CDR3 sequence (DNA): TGCAGCGTTGCCGAGGGGAGGGCGGCTGGGGCCAACGTCCTGACTTTC.

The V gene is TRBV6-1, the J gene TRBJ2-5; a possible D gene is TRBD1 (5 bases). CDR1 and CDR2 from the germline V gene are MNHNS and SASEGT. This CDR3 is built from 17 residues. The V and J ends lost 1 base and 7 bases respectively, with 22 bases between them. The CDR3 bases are TGTGCCAGCAGTGAAGGCTCTCGGCAGGGCCCCTATGGGACCCAGTACTTC. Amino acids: CASSEGSRQGPYGTQYF.

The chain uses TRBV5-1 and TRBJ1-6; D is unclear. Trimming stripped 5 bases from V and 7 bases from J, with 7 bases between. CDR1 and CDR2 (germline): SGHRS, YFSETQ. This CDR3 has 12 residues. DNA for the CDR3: TGCGCCAGCAGGACGGAGAATTCACCCCTCCACTTT. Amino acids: CASRTENSPLHF.

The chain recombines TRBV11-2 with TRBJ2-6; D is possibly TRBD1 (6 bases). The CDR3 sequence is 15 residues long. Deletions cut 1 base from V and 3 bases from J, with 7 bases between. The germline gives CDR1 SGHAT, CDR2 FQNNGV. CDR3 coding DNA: TGTGCCAGCAGCTTAGGGGGGCGTGGGGCCAACGTCCTGACTTTC. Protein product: CASSLGGRGANVLTF.

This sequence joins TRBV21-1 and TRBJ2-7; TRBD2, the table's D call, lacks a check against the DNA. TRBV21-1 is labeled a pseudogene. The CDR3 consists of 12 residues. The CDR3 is CASGAAGYEQYF. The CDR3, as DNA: TGTGCCAGTGGGGCCGCGGGGTACGAGCAGTACTTC.

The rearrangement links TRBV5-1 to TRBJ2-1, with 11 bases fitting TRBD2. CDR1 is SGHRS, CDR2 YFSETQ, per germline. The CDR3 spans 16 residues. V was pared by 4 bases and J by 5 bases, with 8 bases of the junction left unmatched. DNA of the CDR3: TGCGCCAGCAGCGCACCGGGACTAGCGGCCAACAATGAGCAGTTCTTC. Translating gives CASSAPGLAANNEQFF. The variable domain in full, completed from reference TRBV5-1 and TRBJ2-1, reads KAGVTQTPRYLIKTRGQQVTLSCSPISGHRSVSWYQQTPGQGLQFLFEYFSETQRNKGNFPGRFSGRQFSNSRSEMNVSTLELGDSALYLCASSAPGLAANNEQFFGPGTRLTVL.

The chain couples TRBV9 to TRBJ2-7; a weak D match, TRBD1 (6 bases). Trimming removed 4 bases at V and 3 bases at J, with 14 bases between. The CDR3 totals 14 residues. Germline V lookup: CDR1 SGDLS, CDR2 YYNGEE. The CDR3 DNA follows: TGTGCCAGCAGCCCTGGACAGCTTCTCTACGAGCAGTACTTC. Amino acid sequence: CASSPGQLLYEQYF.

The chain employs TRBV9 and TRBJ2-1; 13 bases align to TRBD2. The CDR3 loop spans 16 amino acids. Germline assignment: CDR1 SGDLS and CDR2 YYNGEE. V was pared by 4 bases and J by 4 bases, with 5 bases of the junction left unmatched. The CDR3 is CASSPLGLAGYNEQFF. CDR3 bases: TGTGCCAGCAGCCCTTTGGGACTAGCGGGATACAATGAGCAGTTCTTC.

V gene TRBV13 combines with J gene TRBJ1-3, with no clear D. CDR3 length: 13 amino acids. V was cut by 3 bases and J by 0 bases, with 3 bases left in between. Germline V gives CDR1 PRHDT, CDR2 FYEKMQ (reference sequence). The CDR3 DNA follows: TGTGCCAGCAGCTTTAACTCTGGAAACACCATATATTTT. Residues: CASSFNSGNTIYF.

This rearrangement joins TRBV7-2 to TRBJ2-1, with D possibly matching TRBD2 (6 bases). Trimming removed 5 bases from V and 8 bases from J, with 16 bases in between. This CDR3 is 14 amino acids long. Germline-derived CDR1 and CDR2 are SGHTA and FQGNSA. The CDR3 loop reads CASSRNPGLDEQFF. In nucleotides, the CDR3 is TGTGCCAGCAGCCGTAACCCGGGACTGGATGAGCAGTTCTTC.

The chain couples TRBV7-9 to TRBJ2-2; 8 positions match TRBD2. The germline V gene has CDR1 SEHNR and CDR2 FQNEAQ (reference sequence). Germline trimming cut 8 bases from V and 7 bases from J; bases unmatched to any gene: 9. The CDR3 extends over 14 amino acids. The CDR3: CASPTAAGGGELFF. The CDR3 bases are TGTGCCAGCCCTACTGCGGCGGGGGGCGGGGAGCTGTTTTTT.

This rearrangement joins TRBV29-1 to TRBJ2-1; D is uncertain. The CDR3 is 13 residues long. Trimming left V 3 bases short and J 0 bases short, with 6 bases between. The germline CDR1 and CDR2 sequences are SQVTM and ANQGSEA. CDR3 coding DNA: TGCAGCGTTGAGGCCAGCTCCTACAATGAGCAGTTCTTC. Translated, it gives CSVEASSYNEQFF.

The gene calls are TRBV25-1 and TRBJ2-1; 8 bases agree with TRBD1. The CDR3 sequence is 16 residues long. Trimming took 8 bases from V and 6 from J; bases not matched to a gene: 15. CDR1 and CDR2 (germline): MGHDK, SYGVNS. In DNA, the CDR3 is TGTGCCAGCTCCATACACGGGACAGGTGCTCCCAATGAGCAGTTCTTC. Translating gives CASSIHGTGAPNEQFF.

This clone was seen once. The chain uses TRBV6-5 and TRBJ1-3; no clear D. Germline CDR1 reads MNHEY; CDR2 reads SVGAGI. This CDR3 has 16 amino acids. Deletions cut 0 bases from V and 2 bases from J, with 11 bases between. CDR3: CASSYSPPGAGNTIYF. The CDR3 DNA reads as TGTGCCAGCAGTTACTCGCCTCCGGGAGCTGGAAACACCATATATTTT.